Listed below are T cell receptor beta chains from one sample, sequenced in a study of T cell responses to AZD1222 COVID-19 vaccine. Some clones are missing from TCRdb's copy, which holds only in-frame ones; the method was immunoSEQ multiplex PCR. The repertoire holds fewer than 150,000 clones, with about 89% as singletons. This material consisted of peripheral blood, taken 28 days after the second AZD1222 dose. These receptors came from an adult who received the AZD1222 COVID-19 vaccine. The CDR3 runs from the conserved cysteine through the conserved F or W. Fields, in order: CDR3 length, V gene, clone size, J gene, D gene, CDR3 DNA, CDR3 protein. D genes are given only for firm matches. Only part of the rows carry a size: once, few, many, or a class if the clone is expanded.

>13|TRBV11-2|.|TRBJ1-1|.
TGTGCCAGCAGCCAACAGGGTTGGACTGAAGCTTTCTTT
CASSQQGWTEAFF
>15|TRBV6-2/TRBV6-3|.|TRBJ1-5|.
TGTGCCAGCAGACCTCAGGGACGAGGCAATCAGCCCCAGCATTTT
CASRPQGRGNQPQHF
>15|TRBV19|once|TRBJ1-5|.
TGTGCCAGTAGAGGAATGGCGTACGGCAATCAGCCCCAGCATTTT
CASRGMAYGNQPQHF
>12|TRBV30|.|TRBJ2-7|.
TGTGCCTGGAGTAACCCCTCCTACGAGCAGTACTTC
CAWSNPSYEQYF
>12|TRBV19|.|TRBJ2-1|.
TGTGCCAGTAGTATCTATGGCAATGAGCAGTTCTTC
CASSIYGNEQFF
>13|TRBV7-3|.|TRBJ1-1|.
TGTGCCAGCAGCCAAGACAGACACACTGAAGCTTTCTTT
CASSQDRHTEAFF
>15|TRBV28|.|TRBJ2-3|.
TGTGCCAGCAGTCCCCAGGGGCCTGGCACAGATACGCAGTATTTT
CASSPQGPGTDTQYF
>13|TRBV5-1|.|TRBJ2-1|.
TGCGCCAGCAGCGGGCTGCCTAGAGAGTCACAGTTCTTC
CASSGLPRESQFF
>14|TRBV7-2|.|TRBJ2-7|TRBD2
TGTGCCAGCAGCCTTAGCGGGGGGGCGTACGAGCAGTACTTC
CASSLSGGAYEQYF
>13|TRBV19|.|TRBJ1-1|.
TGTGCCAGTAGGGGGGACCCCGGTGCTGAAGCTTTCTTT
CASRGDPGAEAFF
>13|TRBV19|.|TRBJ2-5|.
TGTGCCAGTAGTATAGGGTCCTCAGCCTGGCAGTACTTC
CASSIGSSAWQYF
>16|TRBV27|.|TRBJ2-5|TRBD2
TGTGCCAGCAGTTTAGCCAGCGGGGGGCCGTGGGAGACCCAGTACTTC
CASSLASGGPWETQYF
>14|TRBV27|.|TRBJ2-4|.
TGTGCCAGCAAAAGCCCCTTAGCCAAAAACATTCAGTACTTC
CASKSPLAKNIQYF
>12|TRBV24-1|.|TRBJ2-7|TRBD2
TGTGCCACAGCGGGACCCTCCTACGAGCAGTACTTC
CATAGPSYEQYF
>15|TRBV7-8|.|TRBJ1-2|TRBD1
TGTGCCAGCAGCCCTACTCTCGGACAGGGCTATGGCTACACCTTC
CASSPTLGQGYGYTF
>14|TRBV6-5|.|TRBJ2-2|.
TGTGCCAGCAGTTTCTCAGCGAACACCGGGGAGCTGTTTTTT
CASSFSANTGELFF
>13|TRBV18|.|TRBJ1-5|.
TGTGCCAGCTCACCTTCCCTCAATCAGCCCCAGCATTTT
CASSPSLNQPQHF
>13|TRBV7-2|.|TRBJ2-7|TRBD2
TGTGCCAGCAGCTTTGGGACTAACTACGAGCAGTACTTC
CASSFGTNYEQYF
>15|TRBV27|.|TRBJ2-3|.
TGTGCCAGCAGTTTTCTCTCAGAGGGCACAGATACGCAGTATTTT
CASSFLSEGTDTQYF
>14|TRBV11-2|once|TRBJ2-7|TRBD2
TGTGCCAGCAGCTCACTAGCGGGAGTTGGCGAGCAGTACTTC
CASSSLAGVGEQYF
>17|TRBV9|.|TRBJ1-1|TRBD1
TGTGCCAGCAGCGAACCGGGACAGGGGGCGCGAGATACTGAAGCTTTCTTT
CASSEPGQGARDTEAFF
>13|TRBV28|.|TRBJ1-2|.
TGTGCCAGCATTAAGGGGCGCGACTATGGCTACACCTTC
CASIKGRDYGYTF
>18|TRBV28|.|TRBJ2-2|TRBD1
TGTGCCAGCAGTTTTTGGGCGACAGGACAGGGGGACACCGGGGAGCTGTTTTTT
CASSFWATGQGDTGELFF
>14|TRBV5-6|few|TRBJ1-6|.
TGTGCCAGCAGCTTGGAAGTATATAATTCACCCCTCCACTTT
CASSLEVYNSPLHF
>14|TRBV5-1|.|TRBJ2-5|TRBD1
TGCGCCAGCAGCTCGGGACAGGGGCACGAGACCCAGTACTTC
CASSSGQGHETQYF
>16|TRBV9|once|TRBJ2-3|TRBD2
TGTGCCAGCAGCGCCCTAGCGGAGGGGTTCACAGATACGCAGTATTTT
CASSALAEGFTDTQYF
>16|TRBV5-4|.|TRBJ1-1|TRBD1
TGTGCCAGCAGCGCGGGCGGGACAGGGGGAATGACTGAAGCTTTCTTT
CASSAGGTGGMTEAFF
>12|TRBV5-1|once|TRBJ1-2|.
TGCGCCAGCGCGGGGGGTAACTATGGCTACACCTTC
CASAGGNYGYTF
>14|TRBV5-1|.|TRBJ2-2|.
TGCGCCAGCAGCTTACAGGGGAACACCGGGGAGCTGTTTTTT
CASSLQGNTGELFF
>16|TRBV28|.|TRBJ2-7|TRBD2
TGTGCCAGCAGTTTACCGACTAGCGGGGGTCGCTACGAGCAGTACTTC
CASSLPTSGGRYEQYF
>15|TRBV6-2/TRBV6-3|once|TRBJ1-5|.
TGTGCCAGCAGTCCGGGGCTGACGAGCAATCAGCCCCAGCATTTT
CASSPGLTSNQPQHF
>14|TRBV2|.|TRBJ1-4|TRBD1
TGTGCCAGCAGTGTACAGGGGTTTGGTGAAAAACTGTTTTTT
CASSVQGFGEKLFF
>13|TRBV19|.|TRBJ1-5|.
TGTGCCAGTAGTATAAGAGTCAATCAGCCCCAGCATTTT
CASSIRVNQPQHF
>16|TRBV2|.|TRBJ1-6|.
TGTGCCAGCAGGTTAGACAGAAGCTCCTATAATTCACCCCTCCACTTT
CASRLDRSSYNSPLHF
>15|TRBV11-2|once|TRBJ2-2|TRBD2
TGTGCCAGCAACCTTCGGGGGGAATACACCGGGGAGCTGTTTTTT
CASNLRGEYTGELFF
>13|TRBV19|.|TRBJ2-2|.
TGTGCCAGTAGTATAGGAAGGGCCGGGGAGCTGTTTTTT
CASSIGRAGELFF
>18|TRBV11-2|once|TRBJ1-1|TRBD1
TGTGCCAGCAGCCGCATCGGGGATAAGGGGGCGCTGGGCACTGAAGCTTTCTTT
CASSRIGDKGALGTEAFF